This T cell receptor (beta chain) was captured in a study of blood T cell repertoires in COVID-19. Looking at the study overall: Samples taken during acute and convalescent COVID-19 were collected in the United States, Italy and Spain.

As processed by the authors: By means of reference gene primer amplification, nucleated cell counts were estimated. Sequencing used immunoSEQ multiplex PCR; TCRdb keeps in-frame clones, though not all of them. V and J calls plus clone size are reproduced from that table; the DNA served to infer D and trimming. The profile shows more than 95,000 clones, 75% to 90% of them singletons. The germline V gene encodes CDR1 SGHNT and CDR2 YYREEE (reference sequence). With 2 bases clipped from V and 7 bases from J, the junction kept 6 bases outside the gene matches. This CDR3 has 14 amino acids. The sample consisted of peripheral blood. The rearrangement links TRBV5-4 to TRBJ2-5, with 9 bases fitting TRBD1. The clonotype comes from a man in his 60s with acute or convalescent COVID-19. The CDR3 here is CASSFWDRAGTQYF. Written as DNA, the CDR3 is TGTGCCAGCAGCTTTTGGGACAGGGCGGGGACCCAGTACTTC.